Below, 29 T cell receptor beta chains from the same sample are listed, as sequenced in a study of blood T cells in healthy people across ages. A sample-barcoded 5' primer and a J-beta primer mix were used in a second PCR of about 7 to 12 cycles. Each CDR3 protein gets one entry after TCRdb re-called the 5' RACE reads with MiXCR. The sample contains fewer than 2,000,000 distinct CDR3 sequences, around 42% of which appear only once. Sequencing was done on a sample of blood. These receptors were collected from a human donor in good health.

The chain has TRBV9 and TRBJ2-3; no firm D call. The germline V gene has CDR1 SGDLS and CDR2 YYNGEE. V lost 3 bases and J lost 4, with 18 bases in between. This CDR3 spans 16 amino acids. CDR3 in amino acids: CASSAEDNRASDTQYF. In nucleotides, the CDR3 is TGTGCCAGCAGCGCCGAAGATAACAGAGCTTCAGATACGCAGTATTTT.

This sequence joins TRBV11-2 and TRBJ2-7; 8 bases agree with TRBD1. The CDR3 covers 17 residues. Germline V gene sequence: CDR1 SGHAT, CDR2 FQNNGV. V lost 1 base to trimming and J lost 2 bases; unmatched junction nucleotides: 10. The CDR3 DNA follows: TGTGCCAGCAGCTTAGGAGGTTTTGGGGGACAGGCCTACGAGCAGTACTTC. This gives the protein CASSLGGFGGQAYEQYF.

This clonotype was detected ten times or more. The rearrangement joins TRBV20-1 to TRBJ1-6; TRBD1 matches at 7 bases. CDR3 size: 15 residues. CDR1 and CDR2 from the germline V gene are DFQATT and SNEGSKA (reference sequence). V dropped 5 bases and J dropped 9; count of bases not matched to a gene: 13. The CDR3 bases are TGCAGTGCTCAAAATCAAGCCGGACAGGTTTCACCCCTCCACTTT. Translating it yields CSAQNQAGQVSPLHF.

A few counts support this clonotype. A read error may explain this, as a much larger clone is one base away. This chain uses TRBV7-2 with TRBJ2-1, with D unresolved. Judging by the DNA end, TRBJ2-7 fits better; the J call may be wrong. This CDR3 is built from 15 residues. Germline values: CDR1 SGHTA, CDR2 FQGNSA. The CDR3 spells CASSLGPTQHNEQYF. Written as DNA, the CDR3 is TGTGCCAGCAGCTTAGGGCCGACACAACACAATGAGCAGTACTTC.

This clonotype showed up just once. The CDR3, as DNA: TGTGCCAGCAGTCAACTCACAGGGGGCATCGAGACCCAGTACTTC. It encodes CASSQLTGGIETQYF. The J gene is TRBJ2-5, the V gene TRBV2; 9 bases fit TRBD1. In germline, CDR1 is SNHLY, CDR2 FYNNEI. The CDR3 has 15 residues. Losses at the gene ends were 5 bases for V and 5 bases for J; bases not matched to a gene: 9.

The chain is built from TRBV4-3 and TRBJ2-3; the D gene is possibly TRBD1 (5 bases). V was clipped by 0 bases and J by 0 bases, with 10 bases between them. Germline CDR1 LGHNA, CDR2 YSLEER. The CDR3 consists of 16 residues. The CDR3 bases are TGCGCCAGCAGCCAAGATACAGGTACTAGCACAGATACGCAGTATTTT. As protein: CASSQDTGTSTDTQYF.

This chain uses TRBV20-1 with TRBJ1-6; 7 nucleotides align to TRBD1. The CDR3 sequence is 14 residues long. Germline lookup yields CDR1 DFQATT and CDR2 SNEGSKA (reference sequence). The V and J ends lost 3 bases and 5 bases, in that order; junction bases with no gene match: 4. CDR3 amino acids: CSARGTEDNSPLHF. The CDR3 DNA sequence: TGCAGTGCTAGGGGGACAGAAGATAATTCACCCCTCCACTTT.

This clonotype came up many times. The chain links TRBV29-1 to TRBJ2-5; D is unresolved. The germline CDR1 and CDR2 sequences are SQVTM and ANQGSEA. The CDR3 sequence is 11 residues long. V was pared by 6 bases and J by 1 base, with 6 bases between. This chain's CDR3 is CSVRLQETQYF. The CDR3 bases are TGCAGCGTCCGTCTCCAAGAGACCCAGTACTTC. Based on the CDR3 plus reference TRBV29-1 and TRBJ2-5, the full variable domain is SAVISQKPSRDICQRGTSLTIQCQVDSQVTMMFWYRQQPGQSLTLIATANQGSEATYESGFVIDKFPISRPNLTFSTLTVSNMSPEDSSIYLCSVRLQETQYFGPGTRLLVL.

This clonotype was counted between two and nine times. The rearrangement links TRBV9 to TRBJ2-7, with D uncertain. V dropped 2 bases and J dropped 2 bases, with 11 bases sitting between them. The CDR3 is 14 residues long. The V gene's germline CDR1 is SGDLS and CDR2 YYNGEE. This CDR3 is CASSVGSDPYEQYF. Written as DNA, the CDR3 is TGTGCCAGCAGCGTTGGCTCCGACCCCTACGAGCAGTACTTC.

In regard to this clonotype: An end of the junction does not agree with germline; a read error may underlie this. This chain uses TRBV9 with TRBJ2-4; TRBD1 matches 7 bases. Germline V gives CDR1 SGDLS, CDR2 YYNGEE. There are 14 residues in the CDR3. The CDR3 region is CASSGGQVAYEQHF. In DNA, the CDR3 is TGTGCCAGCAGCGGAGGACAGGTGGCCTACGAGCAGCACTTC.

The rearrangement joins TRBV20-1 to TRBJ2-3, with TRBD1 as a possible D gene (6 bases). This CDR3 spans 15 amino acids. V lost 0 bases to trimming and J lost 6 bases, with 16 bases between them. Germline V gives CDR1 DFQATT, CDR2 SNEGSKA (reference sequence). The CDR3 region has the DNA TGCAGTGCTAGAGATCCGGGACATTCCGCGGATACGCAGTATTTT. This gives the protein CSARDPGHSADTQYF.

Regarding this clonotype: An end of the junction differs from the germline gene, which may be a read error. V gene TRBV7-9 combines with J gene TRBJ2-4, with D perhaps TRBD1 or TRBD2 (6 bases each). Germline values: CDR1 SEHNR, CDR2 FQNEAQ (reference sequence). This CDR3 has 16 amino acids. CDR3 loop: CANSLADSIAKNIQYF. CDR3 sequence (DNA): TGTGCCAACAGCTTAGCGGACAGTATAGCCAAAAACATTCAGTACTTC.

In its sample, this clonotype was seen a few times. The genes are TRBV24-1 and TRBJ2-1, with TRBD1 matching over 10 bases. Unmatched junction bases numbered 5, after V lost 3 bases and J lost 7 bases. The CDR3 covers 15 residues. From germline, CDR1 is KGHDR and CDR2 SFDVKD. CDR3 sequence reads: CATSDPGQGMNEQFF. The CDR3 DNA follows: TGTGCCACCAGTGATCCGGGACAGGGGATGAATGAGCAGTTCTTC.

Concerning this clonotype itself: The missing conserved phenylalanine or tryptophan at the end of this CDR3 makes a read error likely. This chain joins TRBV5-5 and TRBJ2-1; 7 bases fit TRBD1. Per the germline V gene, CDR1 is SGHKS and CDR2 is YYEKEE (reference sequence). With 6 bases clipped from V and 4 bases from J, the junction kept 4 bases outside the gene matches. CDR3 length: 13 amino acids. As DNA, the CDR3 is TGTGCCAGCAAAGGGACAGAATACAATGAGCAGTTCTGC. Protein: CASKGTEYNEQFC.

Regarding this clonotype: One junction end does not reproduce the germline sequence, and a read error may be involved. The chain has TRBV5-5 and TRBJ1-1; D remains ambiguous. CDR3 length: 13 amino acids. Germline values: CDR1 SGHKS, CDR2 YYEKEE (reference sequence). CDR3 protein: CTSSDFARAEAFF. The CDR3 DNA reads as TGTACCAGCAGCGACTTCGCGCGCGCTGAAGCTTTCTTT.

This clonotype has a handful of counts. The CDR3 DNA follows: TGTGCCAGCAGTTATTCCCGGGACTTGAACACCGGGGAGCTGTTTTTT. The encoded protein is CASSYSRDLNTGELFF. The chain couples TRBV12-3 or TRBV12-4 to TRBJ2-2, with a possible D match to TRBD2 (6 bases). The ends were cut back, 4 bases at V and 1 base at J, with 13 bases in the middle. The CDR3 contains 16 residues.

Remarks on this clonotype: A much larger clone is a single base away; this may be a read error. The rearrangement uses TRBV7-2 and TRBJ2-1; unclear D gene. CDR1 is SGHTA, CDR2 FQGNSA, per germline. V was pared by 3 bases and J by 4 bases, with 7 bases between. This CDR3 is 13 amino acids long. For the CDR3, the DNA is TGTGCCAGCAGCTTCGGGTTTTACAATGAGCAGTTCTTC. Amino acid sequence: CASSFGFYNEQFF.

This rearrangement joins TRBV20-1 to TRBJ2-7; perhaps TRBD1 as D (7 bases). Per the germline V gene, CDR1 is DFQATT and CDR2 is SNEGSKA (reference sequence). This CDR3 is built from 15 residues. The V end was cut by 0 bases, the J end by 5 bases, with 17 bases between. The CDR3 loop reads CSARDPGQGGDEQYF. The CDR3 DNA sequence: TGCAGTGCTAGAGATCCTGGCCAGGGGGGCGACGAGCAGTACTTC.

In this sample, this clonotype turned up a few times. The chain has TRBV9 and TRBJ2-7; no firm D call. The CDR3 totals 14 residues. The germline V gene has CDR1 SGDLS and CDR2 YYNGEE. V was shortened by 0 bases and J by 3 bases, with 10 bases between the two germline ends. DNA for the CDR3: TGTGCCAGCAGCGTAGCGGCTGCCGGCTACGAGCAGTACTTC. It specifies CASSVAAAGYEQYF.

This CDR3 reads CATAGTGESLQETQYF. In nucleotides, the CDR3 is TGTGCCACCGCCGGGACGGGGGAGTCTCTCCAAGAGACCCAGTACTTC. The chain combines TRBV24-1 with TRBJ2-5; the D gene is possibly TRBD2 (6 bases). V was shortened by 9 bases and J by 1 base, with 20 bases between the two germline ends. The germline V gene encodes CDR1 KGHDR and CDR2 SFDVKD. The CDR3 extends over 16 amino acids.

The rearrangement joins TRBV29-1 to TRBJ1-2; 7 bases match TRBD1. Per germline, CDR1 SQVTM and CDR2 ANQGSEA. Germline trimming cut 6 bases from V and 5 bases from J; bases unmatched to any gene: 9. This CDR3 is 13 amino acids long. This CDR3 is CSVESGTEYGYTF. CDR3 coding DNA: TGCAGCGTGGAAAGCGGGACAGAGTATGGCTACACCTTC.

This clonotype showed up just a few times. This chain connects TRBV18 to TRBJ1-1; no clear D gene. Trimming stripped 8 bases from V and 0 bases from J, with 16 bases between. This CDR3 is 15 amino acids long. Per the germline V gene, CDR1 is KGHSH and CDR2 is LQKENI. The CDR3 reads CASRPVDFMNTEAFF. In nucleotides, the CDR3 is TGTGCCAGCCGCCCGGTTGATTTCATGAACACTGAAGCTTTCTTT. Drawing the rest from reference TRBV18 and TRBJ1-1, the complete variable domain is NAGVMQNPRHLVRRRGQEARLRCSPMKGHSHVYWYRQLPEEGLKFMVYLQKENIIDESGMPKERFSAEFPKEGPSILRIQQVVRGDSAAYFCASRPVDFMNTEAFFGQGTRLTVV.

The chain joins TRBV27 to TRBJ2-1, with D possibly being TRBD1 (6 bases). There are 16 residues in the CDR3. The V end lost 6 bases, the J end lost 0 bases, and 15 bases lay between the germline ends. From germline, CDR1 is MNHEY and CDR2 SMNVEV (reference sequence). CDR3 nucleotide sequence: TGTGCCAGCAGACAGGGTGTTTCAAGCTCCTACAATGAGCAGTTCTTC. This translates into CASRQGVSSSYNEQFF.

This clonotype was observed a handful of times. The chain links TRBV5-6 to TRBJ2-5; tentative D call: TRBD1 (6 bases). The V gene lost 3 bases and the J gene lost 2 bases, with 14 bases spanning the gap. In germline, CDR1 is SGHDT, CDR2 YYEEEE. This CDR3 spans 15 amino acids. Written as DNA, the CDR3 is TGTGCCAGCAGCTCCCCCAGGGGAATGCAAGAGACCCAGTACTTC. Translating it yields CASSSPRGMQETQYF.

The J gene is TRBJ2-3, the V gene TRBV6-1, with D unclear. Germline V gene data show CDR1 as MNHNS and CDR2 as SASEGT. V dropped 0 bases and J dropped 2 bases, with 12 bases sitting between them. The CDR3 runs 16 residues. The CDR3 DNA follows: TGTGCCAGCAGTGAAGCATATCACGAGTACACAGATACGCAGTATTTT. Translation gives CASSEAYHEYTDTQYF.

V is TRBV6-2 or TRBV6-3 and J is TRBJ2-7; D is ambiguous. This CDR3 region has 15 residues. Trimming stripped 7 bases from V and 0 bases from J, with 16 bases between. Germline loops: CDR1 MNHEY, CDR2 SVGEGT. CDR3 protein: CASTKGRANSYEQYF. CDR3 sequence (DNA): TGTGCCAGCACCAAAGGACGGGCAAACTCCTACGAGCAGTACTTC.

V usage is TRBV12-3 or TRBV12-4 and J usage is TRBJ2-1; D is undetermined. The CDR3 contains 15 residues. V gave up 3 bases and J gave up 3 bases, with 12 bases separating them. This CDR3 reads CASSLGQVHYNEQFF. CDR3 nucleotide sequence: TGTGCCAGCAGTTTGGGTCAGGTCCACTACAATGAGCAGTTCTTC.

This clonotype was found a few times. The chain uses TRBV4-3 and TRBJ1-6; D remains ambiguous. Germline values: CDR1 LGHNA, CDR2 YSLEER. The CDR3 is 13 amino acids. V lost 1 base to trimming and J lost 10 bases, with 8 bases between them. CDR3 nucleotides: TGCGCCAGCAGCCAAGGATTGGACTCACCCCTCCACTTT. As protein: CASSQGLDSPLHF.

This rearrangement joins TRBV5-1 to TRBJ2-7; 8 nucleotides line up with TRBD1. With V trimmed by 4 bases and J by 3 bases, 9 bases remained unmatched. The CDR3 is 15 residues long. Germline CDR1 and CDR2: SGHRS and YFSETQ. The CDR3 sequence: CASSADGQGRYEQYF. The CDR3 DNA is TGCGCCAGCAGCGCAGACGGACAGGGCCGCTACGAGCAGTACTTC.